This record covers a single T cell receptor (beta chain). This receptor's antigen is unknown. No base-level quality is on record; no much larger clone is a single base apart. The source of the sample is a study of shared clonotypes between healthy human individuals (dated by TCRdb to 2018 to 2020). For the wider study: The cohort comprised a couple of women and a few men aged 18 to 49 years. For each donor, three plates each were used for CD4 naive and CD4 memory, two plates were used for CD8 naive, and one plate was used for CD8 memory. To estimate repertoire size and how much clonotype sharing occurs between individuals, the study deeply sequenced the blood TCR repertoires of several healthy adults. Libraries were prepared and TCR repertoires were sequenced by different laboratories using diverse techniques, in order to increase sequencing depth and limit assay-specific biases. Each donor's leukapheresis produced roughly between roughly 0.85 and 9.5 billion PBMCs. Here is what the overall study found, with its caveats: Naive subsets generally had larger estimated clonotype richness than memory subsets did. Because the study included a small number of donors, the genetic and exposure-history diversity represented was limited. Clonotypes shared by all four sorted-subset donors showed higher generation probabilities than non-shared clonotypes. Rarefaction of sorted-subset datasets indicated incomplete sequencing despite the large sequencing depth. Sharing across several donors was observed for about 5% of naive CD4, about 4% of naive CD8, over 2% of memory CD4, and around 0.44% of memory CD8 clonotypes. Sampling was restricted to blood, and TCR repertoires in tissues likely differ from the TCR repertoires found in blood. Pairwise subsampling indicated that sequencing depth was expected to affect the degree of clonotype sharing among donors.

Using the deep immunoSEQ assay, multiplex PCR amplified TCR CDR3 regions from genomic DNA. Extracted genomic DNA from each cell subset was spread evenly across all wells of several immunoSEQ 96-well plates, with each plate serving as a replicate. For sorted subsets, around 200 ng genomic DNA, equal to approximately 30,000 T cell genomes, was loaded into each replicate PCR. The purified libraries were quantified using a Qubit 3.0 fluorometer, sized with a Bioanalyzer 2100, and then quantified again using the KAPA Library Quantification kit. Every immunoSEQ 96-well plate was sequenced on a separate single-read 150-cycle Illumina NextSeq 550 flow cell. For the original study's pipeline: The immunoSEQ output contained only junctional sequences without quality scores, so filtering could not match that applied to full-length reads. Sequences were annotated with PyIR, a Python wrapper for IgBLAST v1.9, using IMGT germline references to assign V/J genes and CDR3. Any read was removed if the V/J assignment was weak (E-value above 1e-6), the CDR3 was missing, or the read contained stop codons, out-of-frame junctions, or ambiguous translated residues. V3J clonotypes were defined by identical inferred V gene, J gene, and CDR3 amino acid sequence. Percentage overlap between repertoires was computed as shared unique clonotypes divided by the size of the smaller repertoire. Three approaches were used to assess repertoire richness: RTK rarefaction, the Chao1 estimator, and Recon v2.1 estimates of unobserved clonotypes. Generation probabilities were computed with OLGA for all TCRbeta clonotypes obtained by the gDNA method from several donors. TCRdb took this table from immuneACCESS and kept in-frame rearrangements with V and J called. Such tables lack part of the clones; where checked against another copy, unresolved V genes explain under half of the gap, and the rest is unexplained. That table is the source of V, J and clone size, and D and trimming were worked out from the DNA. The sample table shows over a million clones, and approximately 98.5% are seen once. The ten largest clones add up to 0.36% of the sample.

The donors were healthy, HIV-negative adults with no recently reported acute infections or vaccinations. Every donor was a Caucasian adult living in Nashville, Tennessee, USA. CD4+ T cells were enriched by magnetic negative selection, after which naive cells were positively selected on CD45RA and the negative fraction was taken as the memory subset. Blood was obtained by leukapheresis, after which PBMCs were separated by Ficoll-Histopaque density gradient centrifugation and cryopreserved in liquid nitrogen vapor phase. Analytical flow cytometry was used to check the purity and quantity of each magnetically sorted T cell population. Genomic DNA was isolated from every sorted fraction and measured by UV absorbance on a Nanodrop 2000c. The V end gives up 4 bases and the J end 2 bases, leaving 5 bases in the junction not matched to a gene. Via the germline V gene, CDR1 is SQVTM and CDR2 ANQGSEA. Reading from cysteine to phenylalanine, the CDR3 counts 13 amino acids. Kept here is only the CDR3 DNA, which spans 39 bases and is read in frame from base 1.

This clonotype was sampled from a man in his thirties or forties in good health. Sequenced input: naive CD4+ T cells sorted from blood. The cell subset or site label for this specimen denotes: CD45RA+ positively selected. Recombination connected TRBV29-1 to TRBJ2-7; 7 central bases correspond to TRBD2. The CDR3 region: CSVAAGAAYEQYF. The sequenced DNA: TGCAGCGTTGCCGCGGGAGCGGCCTACGAGCAGTACTTC.